The present TCR beta chain was sequenced within a study of CD8 T cells in Susac syndrome. Whole-study findings and limits: An acknowledgment was made by the study that its TCR sequencing and HLA analysis involved relatively few individuals.

CDR3 length: 14 amino acids. The V gene's germline CDR1 is SEHNR and CDR2 FQNEAQ (reference sequence). With 5 bases removed from V and 4 bases from J, the gap between germline ends came to 12 bases. RNA, at roughly 0.45 to 1 ug, was reverse transcribed with random hexamers. Amplification of the TCR beta CDR3 was carried out by immunoSEQ multiplex PCR, which spanned a total of 54 Vbeta and 13 Jbeta segments. TCRdb fed the immunoSEQ multiplex PCR reads into MiXCR, producing one record per CDR3 protein. The sample has 150,000 to 200,000 distinct CDR3 sequences; about 95% are singletons. It was healthy donors who served as the controls, matched for age and sex. As regards this clonotype: Its target is unknown.

This chain connects TRBV7-9 to TRBJ1-5; D perhaps matches TRBD1 (6 bases). Sequenced input: CD4+ T cells from PBMCs. The origin of this receptor is a human donor in good health. The CDR3 sequence: CASSPYTGNQPQHF. CDR3 nucleotide sequence: TGTGCCAGCAGCCCTTACACAGGGAATCAGCCCCAGCATTTT.